This T cell receptor (beta chain) was found in a study of radiotherapy plus CTLA-4 blockade in lung cancer. Whole-study context: Disease control was present in roughly 30% of patients, and objective responses in about 19%.

Focal radiation with ipilimumab CTLA-4 blockade was given to patients with chemo-refractory metastatic non-small-cell lung cancer. Between the trimmed V and J ends, which lost 3 bases and 5 bases, there was a span of 17 bases. This CDR3 has 15 residues. Germline CDR1 and CDR2: ENHRY and SYGVKD. Profiled with immunoSEQ multiplex PCR; TCRdb holds only in-frame clones, not every one. The table has approximately 39,000 clones, 55% to 75% seen once; the top ten hold 11%. General study results and limits: Radiotherapy plus ipilimumab was followed by expansion in blood of tumor-derived TCR clones. Interferon-beta, together with early blood T cell clone dynamics, reportedly best predicted response.

This clone was seen a handful of times. Its antigen is unidentified. V and J are TRBV10-3 and TRBJ2-7, with D possibly being TRBD1 (7 bases). The TCR was taken from a human donor with non-small cell lung cancer who had stable disease on radiotherapy plus ipilimumab. Source: peripheral blood, taken from a patient treated with radiotherapy plus ipilimumab. The DNA of the CDR3 is TGTGCCATCAGTGAAATCGGGCAGGGGGAGGACGAGCAGTACTTC. Residues: CAISEIGQGEDEQYF.